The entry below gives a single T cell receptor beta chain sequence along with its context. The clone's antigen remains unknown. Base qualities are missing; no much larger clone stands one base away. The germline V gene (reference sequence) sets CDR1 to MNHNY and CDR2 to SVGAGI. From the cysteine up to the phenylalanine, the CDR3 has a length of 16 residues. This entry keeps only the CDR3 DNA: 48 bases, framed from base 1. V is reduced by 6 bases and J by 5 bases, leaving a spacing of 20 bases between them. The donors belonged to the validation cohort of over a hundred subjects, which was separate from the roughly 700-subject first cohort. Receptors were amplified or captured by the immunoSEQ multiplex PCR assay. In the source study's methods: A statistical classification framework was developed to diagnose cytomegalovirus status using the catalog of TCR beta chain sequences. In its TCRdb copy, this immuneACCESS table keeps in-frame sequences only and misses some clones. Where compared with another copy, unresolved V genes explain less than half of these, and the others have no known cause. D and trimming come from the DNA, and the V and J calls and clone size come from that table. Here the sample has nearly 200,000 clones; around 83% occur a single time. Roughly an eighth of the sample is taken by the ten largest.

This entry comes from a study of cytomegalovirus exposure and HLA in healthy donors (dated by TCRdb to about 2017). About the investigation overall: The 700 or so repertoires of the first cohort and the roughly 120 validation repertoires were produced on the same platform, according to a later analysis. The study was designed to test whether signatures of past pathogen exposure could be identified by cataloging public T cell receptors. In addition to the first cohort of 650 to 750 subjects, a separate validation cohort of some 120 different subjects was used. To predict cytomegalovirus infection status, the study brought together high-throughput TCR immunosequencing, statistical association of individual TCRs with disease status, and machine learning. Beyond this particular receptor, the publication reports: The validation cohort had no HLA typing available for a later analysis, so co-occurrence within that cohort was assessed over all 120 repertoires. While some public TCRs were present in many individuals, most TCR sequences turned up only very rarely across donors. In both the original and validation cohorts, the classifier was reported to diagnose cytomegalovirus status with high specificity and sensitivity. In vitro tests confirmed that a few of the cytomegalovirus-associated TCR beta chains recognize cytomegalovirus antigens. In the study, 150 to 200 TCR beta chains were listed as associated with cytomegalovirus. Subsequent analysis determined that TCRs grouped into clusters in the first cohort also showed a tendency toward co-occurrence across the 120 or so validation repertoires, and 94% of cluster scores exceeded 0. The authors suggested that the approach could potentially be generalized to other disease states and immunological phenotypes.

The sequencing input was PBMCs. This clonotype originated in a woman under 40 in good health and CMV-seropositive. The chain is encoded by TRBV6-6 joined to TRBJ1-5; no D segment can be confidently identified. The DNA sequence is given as TGTGCCAGCAGCTCCGCGGGGTATGGCGGAGATCAGCCCCAGCATTTT. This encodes CASSSAGYGGDQPQHF.